This entry lists 16 T cell receptor beta chains sequenced from one sample in a study of blood T cell repertoires in COVID-19 (dated by TCRdb to about 2020). Preparation of the library involved the immunoSEQ multiplex PCR assay. The table comes from immuneACCESS by way of TCRdb, which keeps in-frame sequences with V and J called. Part of the clones is missing from these tables; in studies checked, under half for an unresolved V gene and the rest for unknown reasons. In all, the sample holds some 170,000 clones, and about 87% of those were seen once. The ten largest clones take up 1.5% to 2% of the sample. The specimen was peripheral blood. The receptors stem from a woman in her forties or fifties with acute or convalescent COVID-19.

V gene TRBV18 combines with J gene TRBJ2-4, with TRBD2 as a possible D gene (6 bases). The V gene lost 3 bases and the J gene lost 10 bases, with 19 bases spanning the gap. This CDR3 region has 15 residues. CDR1 is KGHSH and CDR2 is LQKENI in the germline V gene. The CDR3 protein is CASSPPGQAGGIQYF. CDR3 nucleotides: TGTGCCAGCTCACCCCCCGGGCAGGCCGGAGGGATTCAGTACTTC.

This chain uses TRBV24-1 with TRBJ1-2, with D unclear. The V and J ends lost 5 bases and 7 bases respectively, with 16 bases between them. Germline V lookup: CDR1 KGHDR, CDR2 SFDVKD. The CDR3 consists of 14 residues. The CDR3 DNA sequence: TGTGCCACCAGTGCTACGACTGAAACACGTGGCTACACCTTC. It specifies CATSATTETRGYTF.

As concerns this clone: The sample contains more than one DNA sequence encoding this CDR3. The chain joins TRBV30 to TRBJ1-5; maybe TRBD1 (5 bases). The V and J ends lost 0 bases and 5 bases respectively, with 8 bases between them. The CDR3 runs 13 residues. Germline lookup yields CDR1 GTSNPN and CDR2 SVGIG (reference sequence). The CDR3 DNA reads as TGTGCCTGGAGTGTGGGGGGAGATCAGCCCCAGCATTTT. It yields the protein CAWSVGGDQPQHF.

The rearrangement links TRBV6-2 or TRBV6-3 to TRBJ2-3; D is perhaps TRBD1 (6 bases). The V and J ends lost 6 bases and 2 bases respectively, with 15 bases between them. The germline CDR1 and CDR2 sequences are MNHEY and SVGEGT. This CDR3 contains 15 residues. CDR3 region: CASRPTGSTTDTQYF. CDR3 DNA sequence: TGTGCCAGCAGGCCTACAGGGTCCACCACAGATACGCAGTATTTT.

V is TRBV2 and J is TRBJ2-5, with 12 bases identical to TRBD2. The germline V gene has CDR1 SNHLY and CDR2 FYNNEI. The CDR3 runs 16 residues. The V and J ends lost 3 bases and 5 bases, in that order; junction bases with no gene match: 7. CDR3 sequence reads: CASSERTSGAGETQYF. The CDR3 bases are TGTGCCAGCAGTGAGAGGACTAGCGGGGCCGGTGAGACCCAGTACTTC.

CDR3 coding DNA: TGTGCCAGCAGCTTAACCGGGGGGCTGGATACGCAGTATTTT. Translation: CASSLTGGLDTQYF. J is TRBJ2-3 and V is TRBV7-3; a weak D match, TRBD2 (7 bases). Trimming took 0 bases from V and 6 from J, leaving 10 bases between them. CDR3 size: 14 residues. The germline V gene encodes CDR1 SGHTA and CDR2 FQGTGA.

This chain uses TRBV5-4 with TRBJ1-2; 10 positions agree with TRBD1. Germline V gene lookup returns CDR1 SGHNT and CDR2 YYREEE (reference sequence). This CDR3 has 19 amino acids. The junction had 22 bases not matched to a gene; V was cut back by 3 bases and J by 8 bases. The CDR3 here is CASSSPWTGGRVSLRGYTF. Here the CDR3 DNA reads TGTGCCAGCAGCTCTCCTTGGACAGGGGGAAGGGTTTCCCTTAGGGGCTACACCTTC.

The V gene is TRBV11-3, the J gene TRBJ1-6, with D hard to call. CDR1 and CDR2 from the germline V gene are SGHNT and YENEEA. V was pared by 5 bases and J by 5 bases, with 10 bases between. This CDR3 has 14 residues. CDR3 sequence (DNA): TGTGCCAGCAGCGTCTCTTCCGATAATTCACCCCTCCACTTT. It specifies CASSVSSDNSPLHF.

The chain is built from TRBV4-2 and TRBJ1-5; 8 bases are a match to TRBD1. Unmatched junction bases numbered 8, after V lost 1 base and J lost 6 bases. Germline V gene sequence: CDR1 LGHNA, CDR2 YNFKEQ. The CDR3 runs to 16 residues. The CDR3 bases are TGTGCCAGCAGCCAAGCCACGGGGCAGGGGGCTCAGCCCCAGCATTTT. Translating it yields CASSQATGQGAQPQHF.

The V call is TRBV7-2, the J call TRBJ1-1, with D tentatively TRBD1 (5 bases). This CDR3 region has 15 residues. Trimming removed 2 bases at V and 2 bases at J, with 12 bases between. Germline V gene lookup returns CDR1 SGHTA and CDR2 FQGNSA. Here the CDR3 DNA reads TGTGCCAGCAGCTTACAGGACATCTCTAACACTGAAGCTTTCTTT. The encoded protein is CASSLQDISNTEAFF.

V and J are TRBV7-9 and TRBJ1-1, with D possibly TRBD1 on 6 matching bases. Germline CDR1 SEHNR, CDR2 FQNEAQ (reference sequence). The CDR3 has 14 residues. The V end was cut by 3 bases, the J end by 0 bases, with 8 bases between. CDR3 bases: TGTGCCAGCAGCTTCTGGACAGTGAACACTGAAGCTTTCTTT. Encoded protein: CASSFWTVNTEAFF.

The CDR3 protein is CASSIGRTDQPQHF. CDR3 coding DNA: TGTGCCAGTAGTATTGGGAGAACAGATCAGCCCCAGCATTTT. The chain recombines TRBV19 with TRBJ1-5; D gene unclear. The CDR3 has 14 residues. The germline gives CDR1 LNHDA, CDR2 SQIVND (reference sequence). V lost 3 bases and J 5 bases, leaving 11 bases between the germline ends.

This clone was seen only a few times. The V gene is TRBV27, the J gene TRBJ2-3, with D uncertain. V lost 0 bases to trimming and J lost 0 bases, with 4 bases between them. The germline V gene encodes CDR1 MNHEY and CDR2 SMNVEV (reference sequence). The CDR3 is 14 amino acids. The CDR3 region has the DNA TGTGCCAGCAGTTTATCAGCGAGCACAGATACGCAGTATTTT. This encodes CASSLSASTDTQYF.

V is TRBV5-1 and J is TRBJ2-7; maybe TRBD2 (6 bases). Germline V gene lookup returns CDR1 SGHRS and CDR2 YFSETQ. The CDR3 runs 17 residues. V lost 0 bases and J 0 bases, leaving 16 bases between the germline ends. The CDR3 sequence: CASSLALVGRSSYEQYF. CDR3 nucleotides: TGCGCCAGCAGCTTGGCCTTAGTAGGGAGGAGCTCCTACGAGCAGTACTTC.

The chain recombines TRBV18 with TRBJ1-2, with D unclear. This CDR3 contains 14 residues. The germline V gene encodes CDR1 KGHSH and CDR2 LQKENI. Deletions cut 4 bases from V and 4 bases from J, with 13 bases between. The CDR3 DNA reads TGTGCCAGCTCACTCAACCGGGTCAGCTATGGCTACACCTTC. It encodes CASSLNRVSYGYTF.

V usage is TRBV2 and J usage is TRBJ1-4; TRBD1 agrees at 9 bases. The CDR3 length is 14 residues. Unmatched junction bases numbered 8, after V lost 7 bases and J lost 8 bases. Per germline, CDR1 SNHLY and CDR2 FYNNEI. The CDR3 here is CASKWDRVGEKLFF. The DNA of the CDR3 is TGTGCCAGCAAGTGGGACAGGGTCGGGGAAAAACTGTTTTTT. Based on the CDR3 plus reference TRBV2 and TRBJ1-4, the full variable domain is EPEVTQTPSHQVTQMGQEVILRCVPISNHLYFYWYRQILGQKVEFLVSFYNNEISEKSEIFDDQFSVERPDGSNFTLKIRSTKLEDSAMYFCASKWDRVGEKLFFGSGTQLSVL.